This T cell receptor beta chain is drawn from a study of shared clonotypes between healthy human individuals. Turning to the study itself: CD4 naive and CD4 memory each took three plates per donor, while CD8 naive took two and CD8 memory one. General observations from the study: Of the naive CD4 clonotypes, about 5% were shared across four donors.

The V and J ends lost 5 bases and 4 bases, in that order; junction bases with no gene match: 3. The CDR3 covers 15 residues. Per the germline V gene, CDR1 is MDHEN and CDR2 is SYDVKM. Comment on this clone: Its antigen is not identified. This same CDR3 is encoded by further DNA sequences in the sample.

In the source study's methods: Because ImmunoSEQ provided only junction sequences with no quality scores, the filtering differed. Sequencing was performed with immunoSEQ multiplex PCR; in TCRdb, only in-frame clones are kept and a portion is missing. That table gives V, J and clone size, and the DNA gave D and trimming. This table has approximately 2.5 million clones, approximately 93% appearing once. The sequence came from a man in his late teens or twenties in good health. Some clones in this sample may be carry-over from other donors' samples. The V and J genes are TRBV28 and TRBJ2-5; 14 bases align to TRBD2. Sequenced: naive CD4+ T cells from PBMCs. Subset denoted: CD45RA+ positively selected. The DNA for the CDR3 is TGTGCCAGCAGTCCCGGGACTAGCGGGAGAGAGACCCAGTACTTC. This sequence encodes CASSPGTSGRETQYF.